This T cell receptor (beta chain) was identified in a study of CXCR3-negative and CXCR3-positive naive CD8 T cells (dated by TCRdb to between 2018 and 2021). In the study overall: In total, some 140 million TRB reads were obtained, corresponding to roughly 1.5 +/- 0.3 million reads per library. The diversity and physicochemical repertoire analyses included more than ten donors pooled from two independent experiments. The TRBV-TRBJ cluster analysis covered naive subsets from a handful of donors and memory cells from 3 donors. General conclusions and limits of the study: Because surface CD5, which is linked to self-reactivity in mice, was comparable between the naive subsets, TCR interaction strength was also inferred from the physicochemical properties of TRB CDR3s. Freshly isolated PBMCs were used for most assays because CXCR3 expression went down partially after cryopreservation. Repertoire diversity was comparably high in both naive subsets but much lower in memory CD8+ T cells. Within the same donor, TRBV-TRBJ usage looked similar between naive CXCR3-negative and CXCR3-positive cells, but memory cells had distinct patterns.

Sequencing instrument: NextSeq 550. The Human TCR Profiling Kit (MiLaboratory) was used to make UMI-labeled 5' RACE TRB cDNA libraries. cDNA synthesis used the entire amount of extracted RNA, and PCR amplification then used the entire amount of cDNA produced. Libraries were prepared in parallel with an identical number of PCR cycles. In the source study's methods: With a requirement of at least two reads per UMI, MIGEC and MiXCR extracted about 49,000 +/- 11,000 unique UMI-labeled TRB cDNA molecules per library. Each library averaged about 40,000 +/- 10,000 functional in-frame TRB CDR3 nucleotide clonotypes without stop codons. After downsampling to 5000 UMI-labeled TRB molecules per sample, diversity metrics, including normalized Shannon-Wiener and Chao1, were computed in VDJtools. For the central five CDR3 residues, VDJtools calculated physicochemical properties weighted by clonotype size, namely interaction energy, strength, volume and Kidera factor 4. The reads were reprocessed in TCRdb, with one entry per CDR3 protein sequence and no accompanying DNA. The V and J calls and clone size are TCRdb's, not the authors'. The sample table on file contains 50,000 to 65,000 distinct CDR3 sequences. Less than 25% of the sample is taken by the ten largest.

On this clonotype: The antigen it recognizes is unknown.

For each CD8+ T cell subset, flow sorting was done in triplicate, and 300,000 to 350,000 cells per subset went directly into RLT lysis buffer. Standard density gradient centrifugation was used to isolate peripheral blood mononuclear cells from buffy coats. An RNeasy Mini Kit was used to extract total RNA from the sorted cells. For CDR1 and CDR2, the germline V gene lists SGHTA and FQGTGA. Measured from the cysteine to the phenylalanine, the CDR3 is 13 residues long. The coding DNA is unavailable. The chain is encoded by TRBV7-3 joined to TRBJ1-1. Sequencing was carried out using memory CD8+ T cells from blood. The cell subset or site label corresponds to: conventional CD8+ memory T cells (TMEM), sorted as controls. The TCR originated in a human donor in good health. Some clones in this sample may be carry-over from other donors' samples. Here the CDR3 is given as CASSLVENTEAFF.